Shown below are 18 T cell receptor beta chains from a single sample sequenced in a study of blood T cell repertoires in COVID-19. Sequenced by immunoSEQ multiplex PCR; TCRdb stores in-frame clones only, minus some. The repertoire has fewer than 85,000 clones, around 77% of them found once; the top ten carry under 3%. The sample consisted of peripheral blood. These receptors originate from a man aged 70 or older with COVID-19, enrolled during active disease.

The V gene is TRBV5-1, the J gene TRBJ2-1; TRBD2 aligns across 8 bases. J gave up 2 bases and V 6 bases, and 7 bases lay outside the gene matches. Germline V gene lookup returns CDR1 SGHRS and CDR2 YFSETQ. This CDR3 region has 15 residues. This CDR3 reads CASTREAGAYNEQFF. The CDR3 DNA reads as TGCGCCAGCACTAGGGAAGCGGGGGCCTACAATGAGCAGTTCTTC.

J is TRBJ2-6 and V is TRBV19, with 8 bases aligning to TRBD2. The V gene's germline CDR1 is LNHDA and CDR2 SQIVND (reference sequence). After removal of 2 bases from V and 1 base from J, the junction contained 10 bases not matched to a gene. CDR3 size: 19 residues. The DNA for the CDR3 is TGTGCCAGTAGTATACGACCGGGAGGGTCTCGATCTGGGGCCAACGTCCTGACTTTC. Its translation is CASSIRPGGSRSGANVLTF.

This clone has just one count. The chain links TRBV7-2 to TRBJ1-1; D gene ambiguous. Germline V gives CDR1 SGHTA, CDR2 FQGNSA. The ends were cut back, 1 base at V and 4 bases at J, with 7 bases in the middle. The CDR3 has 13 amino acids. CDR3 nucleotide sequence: TGTGCCAGCAGCTTAGTAATGTCCACTGAAGCTTTCTTT. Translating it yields CASSLVMSTEAFF. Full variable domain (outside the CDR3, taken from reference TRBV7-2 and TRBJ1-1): GAGVSQSPSNKVTEKGKDVELRCDPISGHTALYWYRQSLGQGLEFLIYFQGNSAPDKSGLPSDRFSAERTGGSVSTLTIQRTQQEDSAVYLCASSLVMSTEAFFGQGTRLTVV.

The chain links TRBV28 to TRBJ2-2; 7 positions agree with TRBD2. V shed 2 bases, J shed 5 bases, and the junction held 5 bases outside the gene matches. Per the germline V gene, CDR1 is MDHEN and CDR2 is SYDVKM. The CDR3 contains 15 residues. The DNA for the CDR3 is TGTGCCAGCAGTTTACGAGGCGGGAGTACCGGGGAGCTGTTTTTT. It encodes CASSLRGGSTGELFF.

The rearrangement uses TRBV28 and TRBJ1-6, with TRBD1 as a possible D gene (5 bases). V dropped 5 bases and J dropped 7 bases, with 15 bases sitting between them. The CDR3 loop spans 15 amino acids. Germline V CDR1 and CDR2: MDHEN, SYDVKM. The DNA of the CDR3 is TGTGCCAGCAGTCCGCGGGACGGAACAAATTCACCCCTCCACTTT. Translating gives CASSPRDGTNSPLHF.

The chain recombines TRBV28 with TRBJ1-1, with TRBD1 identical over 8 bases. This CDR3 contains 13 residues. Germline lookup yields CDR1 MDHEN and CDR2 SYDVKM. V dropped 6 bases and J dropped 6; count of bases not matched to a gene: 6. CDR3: CASRTRGRAEAFF. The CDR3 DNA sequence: TGTGCCAGCAGGACCAGGGGGCGCGCTGAAGCTTTCTTT.

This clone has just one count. In DNA, the CDR3 is TGTGCCAGCAGCCAGGGGAGTACTAGCACAGATACGCAGTATTTT. This encodes CASSQGSTSTDTQYF. The gene calls are TRBV5-4 and TRBJ2-3; D possibly corresponds to TRBD1 (6 bases). Germline CDR1 reads SGHNT; CDR2 reads YYREEE (reference sequence). The CDR3 is made up of 15 amino acids. Trimming left V 4 bases short and J 0 bases short, with 12 bases between.

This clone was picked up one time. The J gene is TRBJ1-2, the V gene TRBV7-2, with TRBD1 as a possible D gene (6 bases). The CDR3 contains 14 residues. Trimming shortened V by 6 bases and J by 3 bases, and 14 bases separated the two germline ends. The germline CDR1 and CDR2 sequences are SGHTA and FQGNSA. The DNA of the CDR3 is TGTGCCAGCAGTCGTCAGACAGGAGACTATGGCTACACCTTC. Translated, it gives CASSRQTGDYGYTF.

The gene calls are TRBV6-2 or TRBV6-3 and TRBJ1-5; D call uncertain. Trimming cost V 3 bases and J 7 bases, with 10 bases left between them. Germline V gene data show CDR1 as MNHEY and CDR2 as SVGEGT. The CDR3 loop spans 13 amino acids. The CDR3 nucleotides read TGTGCCAGCAGTTATGGCAGAGGACAGCCCCAGCATTTT. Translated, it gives CASSYGRGQPQHF.

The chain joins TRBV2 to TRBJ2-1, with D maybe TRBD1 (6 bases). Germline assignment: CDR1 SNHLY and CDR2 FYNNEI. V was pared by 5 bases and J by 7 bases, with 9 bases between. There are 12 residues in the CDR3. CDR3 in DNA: TGTGCCAGCAGTCCACAGGGAAATGAGCAGTTCTTC. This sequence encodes CASSPQGNEQFF.

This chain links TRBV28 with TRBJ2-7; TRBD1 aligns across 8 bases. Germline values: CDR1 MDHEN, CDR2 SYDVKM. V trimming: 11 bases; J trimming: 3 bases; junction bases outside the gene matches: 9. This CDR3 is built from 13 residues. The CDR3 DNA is TGTGCCTTAAGAAGGACAGGGAACTACGAGCAGTACTTC. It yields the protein CALRRTGNYEQYF.

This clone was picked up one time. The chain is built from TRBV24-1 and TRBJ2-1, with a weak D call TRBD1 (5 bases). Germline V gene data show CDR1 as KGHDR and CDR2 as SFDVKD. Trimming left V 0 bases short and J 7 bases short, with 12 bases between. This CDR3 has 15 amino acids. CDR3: CATSDLRAGLNEQFF. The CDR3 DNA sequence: TGTGCCACCAGTGATTTGAGGGCAGGGCTGAATGAGCAGTTCTTC.

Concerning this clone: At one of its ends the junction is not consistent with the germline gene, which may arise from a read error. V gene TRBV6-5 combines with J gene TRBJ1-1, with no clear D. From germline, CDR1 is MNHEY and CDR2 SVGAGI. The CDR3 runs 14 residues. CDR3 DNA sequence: TGTGCCAGCAGGTACTTAGGCGGTGGCACTGAAGCTTTCTTT. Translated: CASRYLGGGTEAFF.

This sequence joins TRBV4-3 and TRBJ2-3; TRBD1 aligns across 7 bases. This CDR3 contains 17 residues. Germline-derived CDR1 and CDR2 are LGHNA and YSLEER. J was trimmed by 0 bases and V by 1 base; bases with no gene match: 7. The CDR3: CASSQGPTGFSTDTQYF. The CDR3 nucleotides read TGCGCCAGCAGCCAAGGCCCGACAGGGTTTAGCACAGATACGCAGTATTTT.

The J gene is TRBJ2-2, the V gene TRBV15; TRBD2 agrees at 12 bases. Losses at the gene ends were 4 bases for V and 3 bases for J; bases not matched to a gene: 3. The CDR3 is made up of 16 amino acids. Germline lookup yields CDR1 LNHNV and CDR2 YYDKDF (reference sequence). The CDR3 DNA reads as TGTGCCACCAGCACCTGGACTAGCGGGGACACCGGGGAGCTGTTTTTT. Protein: CATSTWTSGDTGELFF.

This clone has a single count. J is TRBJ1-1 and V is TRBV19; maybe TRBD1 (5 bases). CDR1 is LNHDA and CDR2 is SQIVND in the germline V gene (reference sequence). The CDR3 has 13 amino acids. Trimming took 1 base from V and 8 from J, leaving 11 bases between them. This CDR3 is CASSIGGGTEAFF. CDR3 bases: TGTGCCAGTAGTATAGGGGGCGGGACGGAAGCTTTCTTT.

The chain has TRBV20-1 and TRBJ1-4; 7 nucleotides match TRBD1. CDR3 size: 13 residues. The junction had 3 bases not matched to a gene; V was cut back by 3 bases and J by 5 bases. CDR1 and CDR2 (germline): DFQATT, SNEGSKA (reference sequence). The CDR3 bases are TGCAGTGCTAGTCCGGGACAGAATGAAAAACTGTTTTTT. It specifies CSASPGQNEKLFF.

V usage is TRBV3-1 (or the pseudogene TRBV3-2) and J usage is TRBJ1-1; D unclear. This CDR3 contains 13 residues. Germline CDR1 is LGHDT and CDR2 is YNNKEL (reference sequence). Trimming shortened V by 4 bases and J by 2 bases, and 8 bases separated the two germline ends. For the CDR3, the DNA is TGTGCCAGCAGCCCCTATGATAACACTGAAGCTTTCTTT. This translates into CASSPYDNTEAFF.